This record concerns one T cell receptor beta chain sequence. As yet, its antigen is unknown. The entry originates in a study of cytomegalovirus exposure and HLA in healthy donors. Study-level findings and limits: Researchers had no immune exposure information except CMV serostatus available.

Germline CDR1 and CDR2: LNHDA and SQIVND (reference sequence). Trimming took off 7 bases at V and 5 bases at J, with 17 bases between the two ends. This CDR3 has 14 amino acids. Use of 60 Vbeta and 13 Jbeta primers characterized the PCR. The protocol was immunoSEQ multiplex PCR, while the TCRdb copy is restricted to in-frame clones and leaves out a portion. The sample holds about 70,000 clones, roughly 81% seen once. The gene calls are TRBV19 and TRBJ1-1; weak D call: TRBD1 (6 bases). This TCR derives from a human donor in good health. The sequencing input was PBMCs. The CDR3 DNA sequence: TGTGCCAGTACCCTCAGGGGCTTGGGGACTGAAGCTTTCTTT. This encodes CASTLRGLGTEAFF.